This entry lists 2 T cell receptor beta chains sequenced from one sample in a study of blood T cell repertoires in COVID-19. The assay was immunoSEQ multiplex PCR, and TCRdb's table has in-frame clones only and misses some. The table has roughly 230,000 clones, approximately 80% seen once. Sequencing was done on a sample of PBMCs or T cells enriched from blood (not recorded which). These receptors were collected from a woman in her sixties or seventies who had recovered from COVID-19.

The rearrangement uses TRBV6-5 and TRBJ2-1, with D maybe TRBD1 (6 bases). Germline CDR1 is MNHEY and CDR2 is SVGAGI. The ends were cut back, 7 bases at V and 2 bases at J, with 12 bases in the middle. This CDR3 is 14 amino acids long. The CDR3 DNA reads TGTGCCAGCACTCCCGGGACACCCTACAATGAGCAGTTCTTC. It codes for CASTPGTPYNEQFF.

On this clone itself: Other DNA sequences in this specimen translate into the identical CDR3. The V call is TRBV2, the J call TRBJ1-4; 8 bases align to TRBD1. Germline assignment: CDR1 SNHLY and CDR2 FYNNEI. The CDR3 runs to 15 residues. V shed 5 bases, J shed 2 bases, and the junction held 4 bases outside the gene matches. The CDR3 DNA is TGTGCCAGCAGTCCCACAGGGGGGACTAATGAAAAACTGTTTTTT. It translates to CASSPTGGTNEKLFF.